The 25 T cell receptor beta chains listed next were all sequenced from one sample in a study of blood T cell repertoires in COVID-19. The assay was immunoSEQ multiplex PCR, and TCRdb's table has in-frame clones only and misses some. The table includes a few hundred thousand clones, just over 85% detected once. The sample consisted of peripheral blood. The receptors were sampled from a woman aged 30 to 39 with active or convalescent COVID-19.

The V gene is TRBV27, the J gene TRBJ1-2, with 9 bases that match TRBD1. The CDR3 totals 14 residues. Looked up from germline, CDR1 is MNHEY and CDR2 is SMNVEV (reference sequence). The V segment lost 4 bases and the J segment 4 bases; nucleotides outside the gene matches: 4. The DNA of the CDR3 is TGTGCCAGCAGTTGGGGGGGACAGGGCTATGGCTACACCTTC. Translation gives CASSWGGQGYGYTF.

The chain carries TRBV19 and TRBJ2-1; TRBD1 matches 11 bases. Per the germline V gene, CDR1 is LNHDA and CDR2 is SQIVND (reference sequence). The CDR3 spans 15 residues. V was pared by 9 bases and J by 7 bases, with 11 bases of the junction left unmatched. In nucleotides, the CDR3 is TGTGCCAGGCCCCCTCCGGGACAGGGGGGTAATGAGCAGTTCTTC. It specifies CARPPPGQGGNEQFF.

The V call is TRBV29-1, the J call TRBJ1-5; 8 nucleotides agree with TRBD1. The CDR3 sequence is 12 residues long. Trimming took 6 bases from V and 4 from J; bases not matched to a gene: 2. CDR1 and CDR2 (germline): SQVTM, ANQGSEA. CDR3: CSVGQANQPQHF. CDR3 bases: TGCAGCGTGGGACAGGCGAATCAGCCCCAGCATTTT.

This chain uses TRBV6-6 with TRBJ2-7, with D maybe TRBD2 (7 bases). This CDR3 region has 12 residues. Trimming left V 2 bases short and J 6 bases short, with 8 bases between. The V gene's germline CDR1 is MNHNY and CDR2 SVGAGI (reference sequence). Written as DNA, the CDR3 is TGTGCCAGCAGTTACAGGGGGGGCGAGCAGTACTTC. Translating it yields CASSYRGGEQYF.

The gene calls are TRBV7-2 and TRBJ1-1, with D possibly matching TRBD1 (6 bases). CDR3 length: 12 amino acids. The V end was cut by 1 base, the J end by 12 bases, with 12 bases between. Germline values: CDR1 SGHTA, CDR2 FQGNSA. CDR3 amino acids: CASSLDRGAPFF. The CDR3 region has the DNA TGTGCCAGCAGCTTAGATCGGGGGGCCCCTTTCTTT.

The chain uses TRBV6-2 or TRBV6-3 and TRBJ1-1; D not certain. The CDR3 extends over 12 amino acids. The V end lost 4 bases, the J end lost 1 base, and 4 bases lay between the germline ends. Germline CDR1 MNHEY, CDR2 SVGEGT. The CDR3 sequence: CASSSRNTEAFF. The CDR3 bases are TGTGCCAGCAGTTCCCGGAACACTGAAGCTTTCTTT.

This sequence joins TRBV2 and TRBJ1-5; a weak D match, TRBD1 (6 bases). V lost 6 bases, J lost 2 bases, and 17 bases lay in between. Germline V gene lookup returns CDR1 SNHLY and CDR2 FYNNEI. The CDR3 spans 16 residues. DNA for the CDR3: TGTGCCAGCAGACGCCTACAGGGAACGGGCAATCAGCCCCAGCATTTT. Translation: CASRRLQGTGNQPQHF.

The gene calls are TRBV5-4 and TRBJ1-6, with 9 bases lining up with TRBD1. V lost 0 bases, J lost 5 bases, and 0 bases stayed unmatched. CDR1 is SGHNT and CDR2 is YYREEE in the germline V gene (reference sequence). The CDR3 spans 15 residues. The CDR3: CASSLDRGHNSPLHF. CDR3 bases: TGTGCCAGCAGCTTGGACAGGGGGCATAATTCACCCCTCCACTTT. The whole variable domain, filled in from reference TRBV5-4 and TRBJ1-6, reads ETGVTQSPTHLIKTRGQQVTLRCSSQSGHNTVSWYQQALGQGPQFIFQYYREEENGRGNFPPRFSGLQFPNYSSELNVNALELDDSALYLCASSLDRGHNSPLHFGNGTRLTVT.

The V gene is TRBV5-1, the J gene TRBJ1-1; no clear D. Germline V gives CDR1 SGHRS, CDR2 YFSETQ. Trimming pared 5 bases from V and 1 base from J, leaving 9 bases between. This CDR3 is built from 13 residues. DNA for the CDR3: TGCGCCAGCAGTGAGACACCGAACACTGAAGCTTTCTTT. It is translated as CASSETPNTEAFF.

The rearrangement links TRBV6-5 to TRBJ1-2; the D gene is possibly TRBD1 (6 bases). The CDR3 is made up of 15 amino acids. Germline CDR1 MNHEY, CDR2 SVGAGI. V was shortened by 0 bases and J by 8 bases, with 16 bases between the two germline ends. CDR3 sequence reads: CASSYSGWSGDGYTF. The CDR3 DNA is TGTGCCAGCAGTTACTCTGGGTGGTCAGGGGACGGCTACACCTTC.

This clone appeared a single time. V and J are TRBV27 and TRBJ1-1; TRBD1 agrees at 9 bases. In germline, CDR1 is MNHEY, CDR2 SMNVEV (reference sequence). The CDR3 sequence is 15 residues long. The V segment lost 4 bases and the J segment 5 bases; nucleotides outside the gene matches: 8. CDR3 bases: TGTGCCAGCAGTTCGTACAGGGGGCGACCGACTGAAGCTTTCTTT. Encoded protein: CASSSYRGRPTEAFF.

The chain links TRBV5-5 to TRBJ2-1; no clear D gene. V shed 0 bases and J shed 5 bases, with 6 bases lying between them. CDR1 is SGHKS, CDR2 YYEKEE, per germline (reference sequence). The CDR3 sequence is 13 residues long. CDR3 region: CASSLGSHNEQFF. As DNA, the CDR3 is TGTGCCAGCAGCTTGGGCAGTCACAATGAGCAGTTCTTC.

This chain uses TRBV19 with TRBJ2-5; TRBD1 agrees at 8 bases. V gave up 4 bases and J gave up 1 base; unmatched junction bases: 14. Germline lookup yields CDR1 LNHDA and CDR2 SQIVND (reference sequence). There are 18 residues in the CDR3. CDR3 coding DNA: TGTGCCAGTAGTAGGACGGCCCCAGGACAGGGATTCCAAGAGACCCAGTACTTC. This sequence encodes CASSRTAPGQGFQETQYF. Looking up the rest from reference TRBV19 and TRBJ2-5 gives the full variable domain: DGGITQSPKYLFRKEGQNVTLSCEQNLNHDAMYWYRQDPGQGLRLIYYSQIVNDFQKGDIAEGYSVSREKKESFPLTVTSAQKNPTAFYLCASSRTAPGQGFQETQYFGPGTRLLVL.

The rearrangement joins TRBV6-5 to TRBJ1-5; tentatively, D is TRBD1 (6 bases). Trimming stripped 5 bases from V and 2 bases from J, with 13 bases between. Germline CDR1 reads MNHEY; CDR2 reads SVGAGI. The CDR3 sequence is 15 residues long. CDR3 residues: CASSPQGLGNQPQHF. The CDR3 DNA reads TGTGCCAGCAGTCCGCAGGGGCTCGGCAATCAGCCCCAGCATTTT.

Written as DNA, the CDR3 is TGTGCCAGCAGCTTAGACAGGGCATTGGGCTACACCTTC. It codes for CASSLDRALGYTF. The V gene is TRBV11-2, the J gene TRBJ1-2; a weak D match, TRBD1 (5 bases). The CDR3 totals 13 residues. Looked up from germline, CDR1 is SGHAT and CDR2 is FQNNGV. V was trimmed by 0 bases and J by 8 bases, leaving 10 bases between them.

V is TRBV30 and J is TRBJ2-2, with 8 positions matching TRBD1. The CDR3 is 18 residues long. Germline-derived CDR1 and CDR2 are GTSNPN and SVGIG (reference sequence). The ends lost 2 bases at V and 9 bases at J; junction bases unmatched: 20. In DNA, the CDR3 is TGTGCCTGGAGTCGGGACAGTGGCTCAGGGGGCCTTCTGAGGGAGCTGTTTTTT. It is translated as CAWSRDSGSGGLLRELFF.

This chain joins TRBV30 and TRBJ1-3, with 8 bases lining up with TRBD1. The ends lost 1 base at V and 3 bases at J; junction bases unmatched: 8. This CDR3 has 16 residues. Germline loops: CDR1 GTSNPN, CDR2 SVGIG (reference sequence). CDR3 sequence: CAWSALDRGFGNTIYF. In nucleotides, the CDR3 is TGTGCCTGGAGTGCCCTTGACAGGGGCTTTGGAAACACCATATATTTT.

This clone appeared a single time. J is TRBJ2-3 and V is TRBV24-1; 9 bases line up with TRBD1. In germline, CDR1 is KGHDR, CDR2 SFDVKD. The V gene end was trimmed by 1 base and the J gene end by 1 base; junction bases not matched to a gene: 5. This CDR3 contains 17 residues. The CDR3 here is CATSDFRQGDRTDTQYF. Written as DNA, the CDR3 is TGTGCCACCAGTGATTTCCGACAGGGGGACCGCACAGATACGCAGTATTTT.

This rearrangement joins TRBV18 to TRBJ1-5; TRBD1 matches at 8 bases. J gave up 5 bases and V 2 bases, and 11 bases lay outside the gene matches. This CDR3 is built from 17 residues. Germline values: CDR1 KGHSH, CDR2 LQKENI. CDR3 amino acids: CASSPGLGQGRDQPQHF. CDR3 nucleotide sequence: TGTGCCAGCTCACCAGGCTTAGGACAGGGACGAGATCAGCCCCAGCATTTT. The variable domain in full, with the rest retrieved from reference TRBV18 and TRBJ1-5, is NAGVMQNPRHLVRRRGQEARLRCSPMKGHSHVYWYRQLPEEGLKFMVYLQKENIIDESGMPKERFSAEFPKEGPSILRIQQVVRGDSAAYFCASSPGLGQGRDQPQHFGDGTRLSIL.

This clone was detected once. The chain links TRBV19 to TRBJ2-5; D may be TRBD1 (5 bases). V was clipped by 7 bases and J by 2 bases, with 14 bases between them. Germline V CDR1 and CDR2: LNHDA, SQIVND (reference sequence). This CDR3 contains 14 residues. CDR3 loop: CASNSPGIQETQYF. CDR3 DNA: TGTGCCAGTAACTCCCCAGGGATACAAGAGACCCAGTACTTC.

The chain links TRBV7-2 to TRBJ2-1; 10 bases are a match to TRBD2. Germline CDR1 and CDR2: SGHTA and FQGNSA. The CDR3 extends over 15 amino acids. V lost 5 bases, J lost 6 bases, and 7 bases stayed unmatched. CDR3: CASSLVASGGNEQFF. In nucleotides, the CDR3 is TGTGCCAGCAGCCTGGTAGCTAGCGGGGGCAATGAGCAGTTCTTC.

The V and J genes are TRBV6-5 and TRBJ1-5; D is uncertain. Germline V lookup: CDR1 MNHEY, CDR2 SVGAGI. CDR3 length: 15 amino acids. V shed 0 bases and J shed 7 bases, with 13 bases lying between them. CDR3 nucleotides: TGTGCCAGCAGTTACTCGTCGGGGTTGGCGCAGCCCCAGCATTTT. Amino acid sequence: CASSYSSGLAQPQHF.

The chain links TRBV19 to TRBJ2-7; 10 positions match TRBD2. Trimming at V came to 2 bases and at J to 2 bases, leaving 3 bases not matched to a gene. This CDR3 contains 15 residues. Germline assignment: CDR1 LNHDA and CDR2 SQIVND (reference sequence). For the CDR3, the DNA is TGTGCCAGTAGTATACTAGCGGGGGATCCCTACGAGCAGTACTTC. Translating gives CASSILAGDPYEQYF.

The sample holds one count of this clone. DNA for the CDR3: TGTGCCAGCAGTTACCCTACTAGCGGGGGGGCCCGAGAGCAGTTCTTC. Its protein is CASSYPTSGGAREQFF. The chain recombines TRBV6-2 or TRBV6-3 with TRBJ2-1, with 13 bases lining up with TRBD2. This CDR3 has 16 residues. The V gene's germline CDR1 is MNHEY and CDR2 SVGEGT. The junction had 8 bases not matched to a gene; V was cut back by 2 bases and J by 10 bases.

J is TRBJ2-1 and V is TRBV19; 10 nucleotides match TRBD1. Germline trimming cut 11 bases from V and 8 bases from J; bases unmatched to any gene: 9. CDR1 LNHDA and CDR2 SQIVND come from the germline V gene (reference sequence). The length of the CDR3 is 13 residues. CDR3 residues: CAAVGQGVHEQFF. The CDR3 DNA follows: TGTGCCGCCGTAGGACAGGGGGTACATGAGCAGTTCTTC.